This is a list of T cell receptor beta chains from one sample in a study of control samples from healthy donors and cancer patients. TCRdb keeps only in-frame clones here, not all; method: immunoSEQ multiplex PCR. The sample consists of some 80,000 clones, roughly nine tenths of them appearing once. Sequenced sample: blood. The receptors originated from a man aged 45-60 years in good health. The CDR3 runs from the conserved cysteine through the conserved F or W. D genes are given only for firm matches. Size is stated for part of the rows, as once, few or many counts, or as a class when the clone is expanded.

DNA: TGTGCCAGCAGTGAAGCGCTACCTTGGGACGGCACCTACGAGCAGTACTTC
CDR3: CASSEALPWDGTYEQYF
V: TRBV6-1
J: TRBJ2-7
size: NA
D: NA

DNA: TGTGCCAGCAGTGAAGGGGGGCGCGACTATGGCTACACCTTC
CDR3: CASSEGGRDYGYTF
V: TRBV2
J: TRBJ1-2
size: NA
D: NA

DNA: TGTGCCACCGCCTCTGGAAACACCATATATTTT
CDR3: CATASGNTIYF
V: TRBV19
J: TRBJ1-3
size: NA
D: NA

DNA: TGTGCCAGCAGTTTATCGGCTCAGGCGAACACCGGGGAGCTGTTTTTT
CDR3: CASSLSAQANTGELFF
V: TRBV27
J: TRBJ2-2
size: NA
D: NA

DNA: TGTGCCACCAGTCCGCGGGGACAGTACTACGAGCAGTACTTC
CDR3: CATSPRGQYYEQYF
V: TRBV15
J: TRBJ2-7
size: NA
D: NA

DNA: TGTGCCAGCAGCTTGTGGGCAGGAGAGACCCAGTACTTC
CDR3: CASSLWAGETQYF
V: TRBV11-2
J: TRBJ2-5
size: few
D: NA

DNA: TGTGCCAGCAGTCTCTATGGGACAGCCCTAAATCAGCCCCAGCATTTT
CDR3: CASSLYGTALNQPQHF
V: TRBV27
J: TRBJ1-5
size: NA
D: TRBD1

DNA: TGTGCCGGGGGGAAGAGGACCCTTTACAATGAGCAGTTCTTC
CDR3: CAGGKRTLYNEQFF
V: TRBV30
J: TRBJ2-1
size: few
D: NA

DNA: TGTGCCAGCAGCGTAGTCAGGGTGCCTGAGCAGTTCTTC
CDR3: CASSVVRVPEQFF
V: TRBV9
J: TRBJ2-1
size: NA
D: NA

DNA: TGTGCCAGCAGTGAAGGGCACCTATATCAGCCCCAGCATTTT
CDR3: CASSEGHLYQPQHF
V: TRBV2
J: TRBJ1-5
size: NA
D: NA

DNA: TGTGCCAGCAGGGGGAGGACGGAACAAGAGACCCAGTACTTC
CDR3: CASRGRTEQETQYF
V: TRBV6-5
J: TRBJ2-5
size: NA
D: NA

DNA: TGTGCCAGCAGCAAGGGTCACAATCAGCCCCAGCATTTT
CDR3: CASSKGHNQPQHF
V: TRBV21-1
J: TRBJ1-5
size: once
D: NA

DNA: TGTGCCACCAGCAGATACAGGGGCGCCGGGTATGGCTACACCTTC
CDR3: CATSRYRGAGYGYTF
V: TRBV15
J: TRBJ1-2
size: NA
D: TRBD1

DNA: TGTGCCAGCAGCCCCGGGCCCCACGCTGGCTACACCTTC
CDR3: CASSPGPHAGYTF
V: TRBV3-1/TRBV3-2
J: TRBJ1-2
size: NA
D: NA

DNA: TGTGCCAGCAGCAAAGAGGCATCCCCCTATAATTCACCCCTCCACTTT
CDR3: CASSKEASPYNSPLHF
V: TRBV21-1
J: TRBJ1-6
size: once
D: NA

DNA: TGCAGCGGGGACAGGGGGAACACTGAAGCTTTCTTT
CDR3: CSGDRGNTEAFF
V: TRBV29-1
J: TRBJ1-1
size: few
D: TRBD1

DNA: TGTGCCAGCAGCCCCCTTGGGGTGTTAGAGACCCAGTACTTC
CDR3: CASSPLGVLETQYF
V: TRBV11-2
J: TRBJ2-5
size: NA
D: NA

DNA: TGTGCCAGCAGTGAAGTCCTAGCGGGGTATCGTAAGTTCTTC
CDR3: CASSEVLAGYRKFF
V: TRBV2
J: TRBJ2-1
size: NA
D: TRBD2

DNA: TGTGCCAGTAGTACTAGGACAGGGTACACTGAAGCTTTCTTT
CDR3: CASSTRTGYTEAFF
V: TRBV19
J: TRBJ1-1
size: once
D: TRBD1

DNA: TGTGCCAGCAGTGGGATTGGGACAGGGGGCATGTTACAGCCCCAGCATTTT
CDR3: CASSGIGTGGMLQPQHF
V: TRBV2
J: TRBJ1-5
size: NA
D: TRBD1

DNA: TGTGCCAGCAGTCCCGGGACAGGGTTGAGAGGAAACACCATATATTTT
CDR3: CASSPGTGLRGNTIYF
V: TRBV6-6
J: TRBJ1-3
size: NA
D: TRBD1

DNA: TGTGCCAGCTCACCTCCGGACAGCTCCTACGAGCAGTACTTC
CDR3: CASSPPDSSYEQYF
V: TRBV18
J: TRBJ2-7
size: NA
D: NA

DNA: TGTGCCAGCAGCTCCCGGGACACTGAAGCTTTCTTT
CDR3: CASSSRDTEAFF
V: TRBV7-9
J: TRBJ1-1
size: NA
D: NA

DNA: TGTGCCACCAGCCCTGGTGGGAGTCTTCAAGGCTACACCTTC
CDR3: CATSPGGSLQGYTF
V: TRBV15
J: TRBJ1-2
size: NA
D: NA

DNA: TGTGCCAGCAAGTTTGGGTTGGGTTCACCCCTCCACTTT
CDR3: CASKFGLGSPLHF
V: TRBV27
J: TRBJ1-6
size: NA
D: NA

DNA: TGTGCCAGCAGCTTGGGGGGGTACGAGCAGTACTTC
CDR3: CASSLGGYEQYF
V: TRBV13
J: TRBJ2-7
size: once
D: TRBD2

DNA: TGTGCCAGCAGCCCGTACTTACAGGGGAGCTCCTACAATGAGCAGTTCTTC
CDR3: CASSPYLQGSSYNEQFF
V: TRBV11-3
J: TRBJ2-1
size: few
D: TRBD1

DNA: TGTGCCAGCTCACCAGATGGACAGTATCAGCCCCAGCATTTT
CDR3: CASSPDGQYQPQHF
V: TRBV18
J: TRBJ1-5
size: NA
D: NA

DNA: TGTGCCAGCAGCTACCGACAGGGTCGGACAGATACGCAGTATTTT
CDR3: CASSYRQGRTDTQYF
V: TRBV3-1/TRBV3-2
J: TRBJ2-3
size: NA
D: TRBD1

DNA: TGTGCCAGCAGTTTATCAGGGGCCAACGTCCTGACTTTC
CDR3: CASSLSGANVLTF
V: TRBV12-3/TRBV12-4
J: TRBJ2-6
size: NA
D: NA

DNA: TGTGCCAGCAGCTTAGATAACAGGGCAAACTATGGCTACACCTTC
CDR3: CASSLDNRANYGYTF
V: TRBV7-9
J: TRBJ1-2
size: NA
D: NA

DNA: TGTGCCAGCAGTAGACTCCAGGGTCTCTATGGCTACACCTTC
CDR3: CASSRLQGLYGYTF
V: TRBV6-2/TRBV6-3
J: TRBJ1-2
size: NA
D: NA

DNA: TGTGCCACCAGTGAGAGTCAGCCCCAGCATTTT
CDR3: CATSESQPQHF
V: TRBV24-1
J: TRBJ1-5
size: NA
D: NA

DNA: TGTGCCAGCAGCTTCGGACAACAAGAGACCCAGTACTTC
CDR3: CASSFGQQETQYF
V: TRBV13
J: TRBJ2-5
size: once
D: NA

DNA: TGTGCCTGGAGTGCCTGGACAGGGGGACATTCACCCCTCCACTTT
CDR3: CAWSAWTGGHSPLHF
V: TRBV30
J: TRBJ1-6
size: once
D: TRBD1

DNA: TGTGCCAGCAGCTTGGAGGGATCGCCTCTTAACTATGGCTACACCTTC
CDR3: CASSLEGSPLNYGYTF
V: TRBV5-5
J: TRBJ1-2
size: NA
D: NA

DNA: TGCGCCAGCAGTGAAGACGGGGGTTCCTACAATGAGCAGTTCTTC
CDR3: CASSEDGGSYNEQFF
V: TRBV10-2
J: TRBJ2-1
size: NA
D: NA

DNA: TGTGCCAGCAGCGTAGCAGGGGCGGGCTATGGCTACACCTTC
CDR3: CASSVAGAGYGYTF
V: TRBV9
J: TRBJ1-2
size: NA
D: NA

DNA: TGTGCCAGTAGTATCGCAACTACTGGAAACACCATATATTTT
CDR3: CASSIATTGNTIYF
V: TRBV19
J: TRBJ1-3
size: NA
D: NA

DNA: TGTGCCAGCAGCCAAGAGAGGAAGGGGAATGGAAACACCATATATTTT
CDR3: CASSQERKGNGNTIYF
V: TRBV3-1/TRBV3-2
J: TRBJ1-3
size: NA
D: NA

DNA: TGTGCCTTGAACAGATTCTATGGCTACACCTTC
CDR3: CALNRFYGYTF
V: TRBV30
J: TRBJ1-2
size: NA
D: NA

DNA: TGCGCCAGCAGCCAAGATGAAGGCATCGCGGGACAGGGTAGGGGCTTCTACGAGCAGTACTTC
CDR3: CASSQDEGIAGQGRGFYEQYF
V: TRBV4-1
J: TRBJ2-7
size: NA
D: TRBD1

DNA: TGTGCCAGCAGTTCGGTGGGGAACACTGAAGCTTTCTTT
CDR3: CASSSVGNTEAFF
V: TRBV12-3/TRBV12-4
J: TRBJ1-1
size: few
D: NA